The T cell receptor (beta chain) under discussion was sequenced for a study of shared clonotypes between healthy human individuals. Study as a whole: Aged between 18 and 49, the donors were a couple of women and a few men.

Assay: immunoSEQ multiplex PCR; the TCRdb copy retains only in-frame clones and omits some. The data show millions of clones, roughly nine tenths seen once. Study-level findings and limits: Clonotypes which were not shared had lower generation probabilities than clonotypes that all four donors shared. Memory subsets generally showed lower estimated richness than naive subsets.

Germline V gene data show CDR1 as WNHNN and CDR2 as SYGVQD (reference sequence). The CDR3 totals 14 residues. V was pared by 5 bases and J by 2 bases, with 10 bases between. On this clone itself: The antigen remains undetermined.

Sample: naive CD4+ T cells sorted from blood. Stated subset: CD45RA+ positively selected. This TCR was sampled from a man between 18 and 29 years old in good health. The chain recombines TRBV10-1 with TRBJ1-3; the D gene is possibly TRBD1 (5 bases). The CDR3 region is CASSQPGPGNTIYF. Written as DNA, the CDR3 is TGCGCCAGCAGTCAACCGGGACCTGGAAACACCATATATTTT.